Below are 3 T cell receptor beta chains sequenced from a single sample in a study of vaccination effects on CD4 cells after COVID-19. The antigens for these receptors are not known. The protocol was immunoSEQ multiplex PCR, while the TCRdb copy is restricted to in-frame clones and leaves out a portion. The sample consists of around 63,000 clones, approximately 71% of them appearing once. In the ViraFEST assay, antigen-specific CD4+ clonotypes were identified by expansion after peptide-pool stimulation. After around 10 days in culture, the CD4+ T cells were isolated. None of these healthy vaccinees had been infected with SARS-CoV-2 before vaccination. The source material was CD4+ T cells from PBMCs cultured with HCoV-OC43 spike peptides, sampled before COVID-19 vaccination. Subset defined: HCoV-OC43 spike overlapping peptide pool stimulation. These receptors were obtained from a human donor who received a COVID-19 vaccine.

The chain uses TRBV6-4 and TRBJ2-3; possible D gene TRBD1, 7 bases. Germline loops: CDR1 MRHNA, CDR2 SNTAGT. The CDR3 has 16 residues. V gave up 6 bases and J gave up 0 bases, with 16 bases separating them. The CDR3 DNA reads TGTGCCAGCAGGGGCCAACAGGGGAGGAGCACAGATACGCAGTATTTT. Translated, it gives CASRGQQGRSTDTQYF.

This rearrangement joins TRBV5-1 to TRBJ2-5; TRBD1 is a possible D gene (6 bases). The CDR3 is 13 residues long. Germline loops: CDR1 SGHRS, CDR2 YFSETQ. Trimming removed 3 bases at V and 3 bases at J, with 9 bases between. CDR3: CASSSRTEETQYF. CDR3 nucleotide sequence: TGCGCCAGCAGCTCCCGGACAGAAGAGACCCAGTACTTC.

The chain has TRBV5-1 and TRBJ1-2; D is undetermined. The CDR3 length is 15 residues. V lost 2 bases to trimming and J lost 0 bases, with 11 bases between them. CDR1 SGHRS and CDR2 YFSETQ come from the germline V gene. CDR3 DNA sequence: TGCGCCAGCAGCTTCGACCCGAGGCCTAACTATGGCTACACCTTC. Protein sequence: CASSFDPRPNYGYTF. Full variable domain (outside the CDR3, taken from reference TRBV5-1 and TRBJ1-2): KAGVTQTPRYLIKTRGQQVTLSCSPISGHRSVSWYQQTPGQGLQFLFEYFSETQRNKGNFPGRFSGRQFSNSRSEMNVSTLELGDSALYLCASSFDPRPNYGYTFGSGTRLTVV.